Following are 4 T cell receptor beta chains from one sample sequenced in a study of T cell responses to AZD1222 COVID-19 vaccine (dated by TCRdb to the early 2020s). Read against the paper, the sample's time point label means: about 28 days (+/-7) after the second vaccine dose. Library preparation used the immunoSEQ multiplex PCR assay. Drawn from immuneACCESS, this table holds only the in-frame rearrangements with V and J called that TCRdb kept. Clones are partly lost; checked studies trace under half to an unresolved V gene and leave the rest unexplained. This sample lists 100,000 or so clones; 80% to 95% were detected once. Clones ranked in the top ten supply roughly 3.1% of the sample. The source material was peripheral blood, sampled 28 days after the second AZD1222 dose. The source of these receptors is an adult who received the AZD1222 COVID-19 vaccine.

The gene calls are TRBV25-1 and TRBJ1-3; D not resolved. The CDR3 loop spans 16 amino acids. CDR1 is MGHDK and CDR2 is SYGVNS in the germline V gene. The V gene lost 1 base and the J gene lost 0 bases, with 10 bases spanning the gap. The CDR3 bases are TGTGCCAGCAGTGAATTGGGCAGCTCCTCTGGAAACACCATATATTTT. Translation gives CASSELGSSSGNTIYF.

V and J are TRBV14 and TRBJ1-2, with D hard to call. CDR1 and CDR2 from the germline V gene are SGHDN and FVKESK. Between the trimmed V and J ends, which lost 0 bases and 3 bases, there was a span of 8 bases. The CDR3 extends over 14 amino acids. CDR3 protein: CASSQDPWYYGYTF. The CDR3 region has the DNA TGTGCCAGCAGCCAAGATCCCTGGTACTATGGCTACACCTTC.

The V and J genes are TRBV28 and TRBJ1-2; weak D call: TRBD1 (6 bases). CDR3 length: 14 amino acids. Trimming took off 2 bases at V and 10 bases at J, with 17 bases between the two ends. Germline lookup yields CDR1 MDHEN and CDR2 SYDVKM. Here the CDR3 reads CASSLPTVKGDYTF. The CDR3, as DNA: TGTGCCAGCAGTTTACCCACCGTGAAGGGGGACTACACCTTC.

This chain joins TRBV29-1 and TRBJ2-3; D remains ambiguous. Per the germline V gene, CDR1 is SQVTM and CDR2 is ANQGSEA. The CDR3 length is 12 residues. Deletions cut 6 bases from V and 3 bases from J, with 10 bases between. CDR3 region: CSVAGPTDTQYF. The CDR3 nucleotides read TGCAGCGTCGCTGGTCCGACAGATACGCAGTATTTT.